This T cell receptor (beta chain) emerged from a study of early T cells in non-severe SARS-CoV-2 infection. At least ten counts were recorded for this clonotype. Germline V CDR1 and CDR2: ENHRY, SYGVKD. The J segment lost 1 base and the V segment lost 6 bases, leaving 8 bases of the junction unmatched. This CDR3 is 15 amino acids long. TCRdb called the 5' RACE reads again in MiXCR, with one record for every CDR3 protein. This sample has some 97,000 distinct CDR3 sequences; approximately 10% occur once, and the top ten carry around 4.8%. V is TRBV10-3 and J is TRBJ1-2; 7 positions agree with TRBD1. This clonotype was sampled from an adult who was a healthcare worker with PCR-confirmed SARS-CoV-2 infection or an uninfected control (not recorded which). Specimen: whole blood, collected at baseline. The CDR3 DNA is TGTGCCATCAGGAATGACAGGGAGATTAACTATGGCTACACCTTC. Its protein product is CAIRNDREINYGYTF.